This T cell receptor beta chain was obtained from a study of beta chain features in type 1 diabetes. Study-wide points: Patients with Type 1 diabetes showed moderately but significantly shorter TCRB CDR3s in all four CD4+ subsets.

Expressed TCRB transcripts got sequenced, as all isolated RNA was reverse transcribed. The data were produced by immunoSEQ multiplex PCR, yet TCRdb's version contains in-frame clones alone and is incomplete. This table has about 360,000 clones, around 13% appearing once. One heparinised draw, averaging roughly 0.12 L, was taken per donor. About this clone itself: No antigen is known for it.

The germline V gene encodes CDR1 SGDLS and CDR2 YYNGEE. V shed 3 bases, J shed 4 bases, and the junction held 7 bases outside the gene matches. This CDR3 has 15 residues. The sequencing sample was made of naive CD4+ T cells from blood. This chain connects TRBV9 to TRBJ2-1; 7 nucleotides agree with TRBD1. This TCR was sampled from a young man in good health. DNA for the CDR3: TGTGCCAGCAGCGCGTGGGACAGTCATTACAATGAGCAGTTCTTC. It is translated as CASSAWDSHYNEQFF.